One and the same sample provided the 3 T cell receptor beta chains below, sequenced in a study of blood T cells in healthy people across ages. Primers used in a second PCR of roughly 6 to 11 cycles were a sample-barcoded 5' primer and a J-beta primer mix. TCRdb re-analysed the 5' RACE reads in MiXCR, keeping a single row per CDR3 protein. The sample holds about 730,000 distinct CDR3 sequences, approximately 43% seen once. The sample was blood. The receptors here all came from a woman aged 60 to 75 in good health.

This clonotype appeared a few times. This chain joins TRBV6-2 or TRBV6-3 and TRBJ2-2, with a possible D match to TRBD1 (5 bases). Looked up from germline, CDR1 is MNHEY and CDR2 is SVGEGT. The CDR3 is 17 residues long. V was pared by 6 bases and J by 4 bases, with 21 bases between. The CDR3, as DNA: TGTGCCAGCAGCCTGGACAACTTGGCATCAGGCACCGGGGAGCTGTTTTTT. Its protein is CASSLDNLASGTGELFF.

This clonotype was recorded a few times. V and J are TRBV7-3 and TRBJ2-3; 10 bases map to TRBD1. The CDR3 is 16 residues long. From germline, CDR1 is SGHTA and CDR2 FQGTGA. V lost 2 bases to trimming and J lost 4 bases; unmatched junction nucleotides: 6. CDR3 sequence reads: CASSLVSGTGADTQYF. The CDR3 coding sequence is TGTGCCAGCAGCTTAGTAAGCGGGACAGGGGCAGATACGCAGTATTTT.

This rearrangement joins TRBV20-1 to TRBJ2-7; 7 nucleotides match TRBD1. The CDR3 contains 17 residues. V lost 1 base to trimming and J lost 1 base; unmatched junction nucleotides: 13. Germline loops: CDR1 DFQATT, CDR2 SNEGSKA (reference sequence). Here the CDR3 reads CSARGRQEQGWSYEQYF. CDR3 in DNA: TGCAGTGCTAGAGGTCGCCAGGAACAGGGGTGGTCCTACGAGCAGTACTTC.